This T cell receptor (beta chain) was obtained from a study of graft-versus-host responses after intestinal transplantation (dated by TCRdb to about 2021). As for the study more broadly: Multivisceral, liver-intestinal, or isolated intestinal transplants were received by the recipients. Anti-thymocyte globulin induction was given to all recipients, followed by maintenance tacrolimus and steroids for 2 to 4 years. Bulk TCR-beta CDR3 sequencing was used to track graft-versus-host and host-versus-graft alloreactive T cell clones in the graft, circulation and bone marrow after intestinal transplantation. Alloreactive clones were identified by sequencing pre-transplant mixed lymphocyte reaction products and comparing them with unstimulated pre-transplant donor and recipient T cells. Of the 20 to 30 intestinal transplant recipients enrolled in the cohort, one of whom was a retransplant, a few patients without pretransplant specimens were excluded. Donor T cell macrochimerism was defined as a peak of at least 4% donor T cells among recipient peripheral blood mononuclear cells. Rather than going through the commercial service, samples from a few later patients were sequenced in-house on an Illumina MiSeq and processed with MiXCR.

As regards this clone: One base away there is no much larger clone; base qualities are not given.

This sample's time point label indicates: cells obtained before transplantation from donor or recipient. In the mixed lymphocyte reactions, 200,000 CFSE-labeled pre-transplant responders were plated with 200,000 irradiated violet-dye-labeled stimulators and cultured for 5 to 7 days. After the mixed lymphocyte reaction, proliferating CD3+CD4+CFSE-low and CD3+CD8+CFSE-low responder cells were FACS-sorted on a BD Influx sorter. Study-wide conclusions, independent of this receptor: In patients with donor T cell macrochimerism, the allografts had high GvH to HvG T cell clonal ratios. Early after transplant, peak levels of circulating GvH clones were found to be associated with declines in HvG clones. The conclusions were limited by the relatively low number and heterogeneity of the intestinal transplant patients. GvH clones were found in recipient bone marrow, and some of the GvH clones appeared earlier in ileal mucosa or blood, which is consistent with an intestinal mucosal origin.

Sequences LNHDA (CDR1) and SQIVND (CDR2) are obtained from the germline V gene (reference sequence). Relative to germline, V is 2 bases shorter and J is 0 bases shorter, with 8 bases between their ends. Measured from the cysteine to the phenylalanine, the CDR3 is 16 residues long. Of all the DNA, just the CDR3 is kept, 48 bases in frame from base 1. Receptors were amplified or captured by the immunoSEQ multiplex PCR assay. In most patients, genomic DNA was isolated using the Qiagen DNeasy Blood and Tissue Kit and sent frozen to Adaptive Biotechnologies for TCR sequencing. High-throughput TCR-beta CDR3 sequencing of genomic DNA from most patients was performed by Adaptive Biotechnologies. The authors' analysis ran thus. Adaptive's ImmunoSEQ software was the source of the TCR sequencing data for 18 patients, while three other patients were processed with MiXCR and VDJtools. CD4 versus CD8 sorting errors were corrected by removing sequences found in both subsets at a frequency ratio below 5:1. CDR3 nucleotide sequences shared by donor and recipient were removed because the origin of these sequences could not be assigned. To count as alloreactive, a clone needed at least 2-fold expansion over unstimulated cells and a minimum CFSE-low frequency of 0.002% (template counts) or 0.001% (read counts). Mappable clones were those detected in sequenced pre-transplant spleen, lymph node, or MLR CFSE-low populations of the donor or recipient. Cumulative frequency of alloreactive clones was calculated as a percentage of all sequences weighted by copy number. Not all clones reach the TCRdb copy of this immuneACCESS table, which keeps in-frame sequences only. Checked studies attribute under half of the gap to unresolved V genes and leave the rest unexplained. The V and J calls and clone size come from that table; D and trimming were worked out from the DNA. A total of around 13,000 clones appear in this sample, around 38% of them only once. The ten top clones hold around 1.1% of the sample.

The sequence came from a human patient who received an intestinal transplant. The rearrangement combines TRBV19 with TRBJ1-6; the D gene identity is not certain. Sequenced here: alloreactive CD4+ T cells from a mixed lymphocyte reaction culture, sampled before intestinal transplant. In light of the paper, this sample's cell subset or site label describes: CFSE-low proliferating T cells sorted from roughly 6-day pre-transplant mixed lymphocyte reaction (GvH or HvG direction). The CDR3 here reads CASSIPGSSYNSPLHF. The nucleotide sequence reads TGTGCCAGTAGTATACCGGGGAGCTCCTATAATTCACCCCTCCACTTT.